The 14 T cell receptor beta chains presented below share a single source sample, sequenced in a study of vaccination effects on CD4 cells after COVID-19. Researchers isolated CD4+ T cells once less than 13 days of culture had elapsed. Antigens of these TCRs are unknown. Assay: immunoSEQ multiplex PCR; the TCRdb copy retains only in-frame clones and omits some. The table records tens of thousands of clones, approximately 75% of them present only once. The sequencing used CD4+ T cells from PBMCs cultured without peptide, collected before COVID-19 vaccination. The source of these receptors is a human donor who received a COVID-19 vaccine.

Comment on this clone: One end of the junction fails to match germline, which may point to a read error. The chain joins TRBV18 to TRBJ2-3, with a tentative D call TRBD2 (6 bases). CDR3 length: 15 residues. Germline CDR1 reads KGHSH; CDR2 reads LQKENI. CDR3 amino acids: CASAPASGDTDTQYF. In DNA, the CDR3 is TGTGCCAGCGCACCGGCTTCGGGAGACACAGATACGCAGTATTTT.

This rearrangement joins TRBV4-3 to TRBJ2-3; weak D call: TRBD2 (5 bases). The CDR3 contains 15 residues. Germline lookup yields CDR1 LGHNA and CDR2 YSLEER. V lost 4 bases and J 0 bases, leaving 11 bases between the germline ends. This chain's CDR3 is CASSPGVASTDTQYF. CDR3 DNA: TGCGCCAGCAGCCCCGGGGTAGCAAGCACAGATACGCAGTATTTT.

The CDR3 DNA is TGTGCCAGCAGTCGAACGGGACAGGGTTATAGCAATCAGCCCCAGCATTTT. Its translation: CASSRTGQGYSNQPQHF. The chain joins TRBV6-6 to TRBJ1-5; TRBD1 agrees at 9 bases. The V gene's germline CDR1 is MNHNY and CDR2 SVGAGI (reference sequence). V lost 5 bases to trimming and J lost 0 bases; unmatched junction nucleotides: 8. This CDR3 has 17 amino acids.

V usage is TRBV5-4 and J usage is TRBJ1-2; D is unresolved. V was pared by 1 base and J by 0 bases, with 10 bases between. The CDR3 loop spans 15 amino acids. CDR1 and CDR2 (germline): SGHNT, YYREEE (reference sequence). In DNA form, the CDR3 reads TGTGCCAGCAGCTTGTTCGCTGGAGCTAACTATGGCTACACCTTC. It translates to CASSLFAGANYGYTF. The full variable domain, with the rest looked up from reference TRBV5-4 and TRBJ1-2, is ETGVTQSPTHLIKTRGQQVTLRCSSQSGHNTVSWYQQALGQGPQFIFQYYREEENGRGNFPPRFSGLQFPNYSSELNVNALELDDSALYLCASSLFAGANYGYTFGSGTRLTVV.

This clone is a singleton in its sample. The chain carries TRBV7-9 and TRBJ2-3, with D possibly TRBD2 on 5 matching bases. Trimming removed 2 bases at V and 0 bases at J, with 12 bases between. The CDR3 consists of 16 residues. Germline lookup yields CDR1 SEHNR and CDR2 FQNEAQ (reference sequence). As DNA, the CDR3 is TGTGCCAGCAGCTTAATAGCGCTAGCTAGCACAGATACGCAGTATTTT. This gives the protein CASSLIALASTDTQYF.

This chain uses TRBV19 with TRBJ1-2; the match to TRBD1 covers 9 bases. Looked up from germline, CDR1 is LNHDA and CDR2 is SQIVND (reference sequence). This CDR3 spans 13 amino acids. V was clipped by 9 bases and J by 0 bases; unmatched bases: 2. The CDR3 DNA sequence: TGTGCCAGCCACAGGGGGCCTAACTATGGCTACACCTTC. Residues: CASHRGPNYGYTF.

The chain recombines TRBV19 with TRBJ2-1, with 9 bases lining up with TRBD1. The CDR3 is 13 amino acids. The germline V gene encodes CDR1 LNHDA and CDR2 SQIVND (reference sequence). Germline trimming cut 8 bases from V and 6 bases from J; bases unmatched to any gene: 5. The DNA of the CDR3 is TGTGCCAGTCGCGGGACAGGGTTCAATGAGCAGTTCTTC. Amino acids: CASRGTGFNEQFF.

This rearrangement joins TRBV10-3 to TRBJ1-1; no firm D call. The CDR3 sequence is 16 residues long. Germline lookup yields CDR1 ENHRY and CDR2 SYGVKD. Trimming removed 0 bases at V and 5 bases at J, with 16 bases between. The CDR3 DNA follows: TGTGCCATCAGTGAGTCAAGCCGCGGGTGGGGTACTGAAGCTTTCTTT. Protein sequence: CAISESSRGWGTEAFF.

This clone was observed once. The CDR3: CASSLNRGDGELFF. DNA of the CDR3: TGTGCCAGCAGCTTAAACAGGGGTGACGGGGAGCTGTTTTTT. The chain combines TRBV7-3 with TRBJ2-2, with 7 bases aligning to TRBD1. V lost 1 base to trimming and J lost 7 bases; unmatched junction nucleotides: 3. CDR3 length equals 14 residues. The germline CDR1 and CDR2 sequences are SGHTA and FQGTGA.

The V and J genes are TRBV3-1 (or the pseudogene TRBV3-2) and TRBJ2-1, with 14 bases matching TRBD2. CDR3 size: 14 residues. Trimming at V came to 8 bases and at J to 7 bases, leaving 4 bases not matched to a gene. The germline CDR1 and CDR2 sequences are LGHDT and YNNKEL (reference sequence). Written as DNA, the CDR3 is TGTGCCAGCGGGACTAGCGGGAGCACGAATGAGCAGTTCTTC. It is translated as CASGTSGSTNEQFF.

The gene calls are TRBV7-2 and TRBJ2-7; 15 nucleotides agree with TRBD2. Trimming removed 5 bases from V and 2 bases from J; junction bases left unmatched: 7. Germline V gives CDR1 SGHTA, CDR2 FQGNSA. The CDR3 is made up of 17 amino acids. The CDR3 protein is CASSLGTSGRIAYEQYF. The CDR3 nucleotides are TGTGCCAGCAGCCTAGGGACTAGCGGGAGGATAGCCTACGAGCAGTACTTC.

The chain links TRBV19 to TRBJ2-3; TRBD2 matches 7 bases. Germline CDR1 LNHDA, CDR2 SQIVND (reference sequence). The junction had 8 bases not matched to a gene; V was cut back by 2 bases and J by 9 bases. The CDR3 length is 14 residues. CDR3 nucleotide sequence: TGTGCCAGTAGTATAAACGGGGGGAGTGAGACGCAGTATTTT. Its translation is CASSINGGSETQYF.

This clone has just one count. CDR3 nucleotides: TGTGCCAGCAGCCAAGCCCTACGGGGGGGCCTGGATGAGCAGTTCTTC. This encodes CASSQALRGGLDEQFF. The gene calls are TRBV14 and TRBJ2-1; the match to TRBD2 covers 8 bases. CDR1 is SGHDN and CDR2 is FVKESK in the germline V gene. J gave up 8 bases and V 1 base, and 10 bases lay outside the gene matches. The CDR3 is 16 amino acids.

The chain uses TRBV6-6 and TRBJ2-2; the match to TRBD1 covers 8 bases. The CDR3 contains 15 residues. Per the germline V gene, CDR1 is MNHNY and CDR2 is SVGAGI (reference sequence). V was pared by 3 bases and J by 5 bases, with 5 bases of the junction left unmatched. The CDR3 loop reads CASSYQGARTGELFF. CDR3 coding DNA: TGTGCCAGCAGTTATCAGGGGGCGAGGACCGGGGAGCTGTTTTTT.